The rows below give T cell receptor beta chains drawn from one sample of a study of blood T cell repertoires in COVID-19. Profiling relied on immunoSEQ multiplex PCR, and the TCRdb table lists in-frame clones only, not all of them. The sample contains hundreds of thousands of clones, over 80% of which appear only once. Sample: peripheral blood. Source of these receptors: a woman between 40 and 55 years old who had recovered from COVID-19. Both conserved end residues are part of each CDR3. The D gene is left open where the match is weak. Clone size is given for some rows only: seen once, a few or many times, or a class if the clone is expanded.

J,V,size,D,CDR3,DNA
TRBJ2-4,TRBV18,.,TRBD2,CASSPGGGIQYF,TGTGCCAGCTCCCCCGGGGGGGGCATTCAGTACTTC
TRBJ2-7,TRBV25-1,.,TRBD1,CASSTGGTYEQYF,TGTGCCAGCAGTACAGGGGGGACTTACGAGCAGTACTTC
TRBJ2-3,TRBV5-4,.,.,CASSLPSLGDTQYF,TGTGCCAGCAGCTTGCCCAGCCTCGGGGATACGCAGTATTTT
TRBJ1-4,TRBV5-4,.,TRBD1,CASSRQGGDEKLFF,TGTGCCAGCAGCCGACAGGGGGGGGATGAAAAACTGTTTTTT
TRBJ2-1,TRBV18,.,TRBD2,CASSPYRGAGVNEQFF,TGTGCCAGCTCACCCTATCGAGGAGCGGGGGTCAATGAGCAGTTCTTC
TRBJ1-6,TRBV5-1,.,.,CASSLQYNSPLHF,TGCGCCAGCAGCTTACAGTATAATTCACCCCTCCACTTT
TRBJ1-1,TRBV12-3/TRBV12-4,.,.,CASTFSEGTEAFF,TGTGCCAGCACCTTCTCGGAGGGCACTGAAGCTTTCTTT
TRBJ2-5,TRBV5-8,.,.,CASSPRLSQYF,TGTGCCAGCAGCCCCCGTCTGTCCCAGTACTTC
TRBJ2-7,TRBV5-1,.,.,CASSLAGQGTSEQYF,TGCGCCAGCAGCTTGGCCGGGCAGGGGACATCCGAGCAGTACTTC
TRBJ1-4,TRBV12-5,.,.,CASGLGDTFRTNEKLFF,TGTGCTAGTGGTTTGGGAGACACCTTTCGGACTAATGAAAAACTGTTTTTT
TRBJ2-6,TRBV5-1,.,.,CASSFLPGDSSGANVLTF,TGCGCCAGCAGCTTTCTGCCAGGGGATAGCTCTGGGGCCAACGTCCTGACTTTC
TRBJ1-2,TRBV7-9,.,.,CASSLEVQGIYGYTF,TGTGCCAGCAGCCTGGAGGTTCAGGGGATCTATGGCTACACCTTC
TRBJ1-1,TRBV29-1,.,TRBD1,CSGTGTGGPNTEAFF,TGCAGCGGTACCGGGACAGGGGGCCCGAACACTGAAGCTTTCTTT
TRBJ2-2,TRBV28,once,TRBD1,CASSTPGQGSGELFF,TGTGCCAGCAGCACCCCGGGACAGGGTAGCGGGGAGCTGTTTTTT
TRBJ2-5,TRBV9,.,.,CASSPASGTETQYF,TGTGCCAGCAGCCCCGCCAGCGGCACTGAGACCCAGTACTTC
TRBJ1-1,TRBV7-9,once,.,CASSHTMNTEAFF,TGTGCCAGCAGCCATACTATGAACACTGAAGCTTTCTTT
TRBJ1-4,TRBV7-2,.,.,CASSPRSRGTNEKLFF,TGTGCCAGCAGCCCAAGATCACGCGGCACTAATGAAAAACTGTTTTTT
TRBJ1-5,TRBV2,.,.,CASSVEGGNQPQHF,TGTGCCAGCAGTGTGGAAGGGGGCAATCAGCCCCAGCATTTT
TRBJ2-5,TRBV9,.,.,CASSVDAGPRETQYF,TGTGCCAGCAGCGTAGACGCGGGGCCGAGGGAGACCCAGTACTTC
TRBJ1-5,TRBV10-3,.,.,CAISELSNQPQHF,TGTGCCATCAGTGAGCTAAGCAATCAGCCCCAGCATTTT
TRBJ1-2,TRBV30,.,.,CAWKPQGRPLDYGYTF,TGTGCCTGGAAACCCCAGGGAAGACCTCTAGACTATGGCTACACCTTC
TRBJ2-3,TRBV2,.,TRBD2,CASNRGGADTQYF,TGTGCCAGCAATCGGGGGGGCGCAGATACGCAGTATTTT
TRBJ1-2,TRBV7-6,.,TRBD1,CASSLTDRGTDYGYTF,TGTGCCAGCAGCTTAACGGACAGGGGGACCGACTATGGCTACACCTTC
TRBJ2-3,TRBV4-2,once,TRBD2,CASSQETSGGDTQYF,TGTGCCAGCAGCCAAGAAACTAGCGGGGGTGATACGCAGTATTTT
TRBJ1-5,TRBV4-1,.,TRBD1,CASSPGQGAGQPQHF,TGCGCCAGCAGCCCAGGACAGGGGGCTGGTCAGCCCCAGCATTTT
TRBJ2-5,TRBV7-9,.,.,CASSFNQGQETQYF,TGTGCCAGCAGCTTTAACCAGGGGCAAGAGACCCAGTACTTC
TRBJ2-2,TRBV7-3,.,.,CASSLRGTGELFF,TGTGCCAGCAGCTTAAGAGGGACCGGGGAGCTGTTTTTT
TRBJ1-1,TRBV4-3,.,.,CASSHGRVVNTEAFF,TGCGCCAGCAGCCACGGTCGGGTGGTGAACACTGAAGCTTTCTTT
TRBJ1-1,TRBV10-3,many,.,CAISRVGGGAFF,TGTGCCATCAGCCGAGTCGGGGGAGGAGCTTTCTTT
TRBJ1-4,TRBV18,.,TRBD1,CASSAGTGGRAEKLFF,TGTGCCAGCTCGGCCGGGACAGGGGGACGAGCCGAAAAACTGTTTTTT
TRBJ2-2,TRBV6-6,.,.,CASSFRQVTGELFF,TGTGCCAGCAGTTTCCGACAGGTGACCGGGGAGCTGTTTTTT